Each of the 27 T cell receptor beta chains below was sequenced from the same sample in a study of T cells in narcolepsy (dated by TCRdb to between 2017 and 2018). Receptor libraries were prepared by the immunoSEQ multiplex PCR assay. The immuneACCESS repertoire file appears here via TCRdb, limited to in-frame rearrangements. These files lack a portion of the clones; in checked studies, under half of the deficit traces to unresolved V genes, and the cause of the others is not known. The sample data list 25,000 to 35,000 clones, and around 86% of these were observed just once. Jointly, the top ten make up 0.5% to 0.85% of the sample. The material sequenced was memory (CD45RA-) CD4+ T cells from blood. The cell subset or site label, read with the paper, signifies: memory T cells sorted ex vivo from peripheral blood. Receptors were obtained from a human donor in good health.

The V call is TRBV5-1, the J call TRBJ2-1; the match to TRBD2 covers 13 bases. CDR1 and CDR2 (germline): SGHRS, YFSETQ. The CDR3 sequence is 16 residues long. Trimming cost V 4 bases and J 9 bases; bases outside gene matches: 10. The CDR3 coding sequence is TGCGCCAGCAGCGTTACACTAGCGGGGGGGCCGGGTGAGCAGTTCTTC. Translation gives CASSVTLAGGPGEQFF.

V and J are TRBV28 and TRBJ1-5; 10 bases map to TRBD1. The V gene's germline CDR1 is MDHEN and CDR2 SYDVKM. This CDR3 contains 18 residues. V was clipped by 5 bases and J by 9 bases; unmatched bases: 19. The DNA of the CDR3 is TGTGCCAGCAGTCAACCCCCATGGGACAGGGGCAGTTTTTCGCCCCAGCATTTT. Its translation: CASSQPPWDRGSFSPQHF.

This chain connects TRBV15 to TRBJ2-7; the D is unclear. The CDR3 is 12 amino acids. V lost 0 bases and J lost 4, with 4 bases in between. From germline, CDR1 is LNHNV and CDR2 YYDKDF (reference sequence). The CDR3 loop reads CATSRDRYEQYF. The CDR3 DNA follows: TGTGCCACCAGCAGAGATCGATACGAGCAGTACTTC. Using reference TRBV15 and TRBJ2-7 for the parts outside the CDR3, the full variable domain is DAMVIQNPRYQVTQFGKPVTLSCSQTLNHNVMYWYQQKSSQAPKLLFHYYDKDFNNEADTPDNFQSRRPNTSFCFLDIRSPGLGDTAMYLCATSRDRYEQYFGPGTRLTVT.

The V and J genes are TRBV10-3 and TRBJ1-1; D unresolved. From germline, CDR1 is ENHRY and CDR2 SYGVKD. The ends were cut back, 6 bases at V and 7 bases at J, with 12 bases in the middle. This CDR3 has 12 residues. CDR3: CAIRTAGYEAFF. The CDR3 DNA reads as TGTGCCATCAGGACCGCGGGATATGAAGCTTTCTTT.

The rearrangement joins TRBV6-6 to TRBJ2-2, with D tentatively TRBD2 (5 bases). CDR3 size: 15 residues. With 5 bases removed from V and 0 bases from J, the gap between germline ends came to 10 bases. Per germline, CDR1 MNHNY and CDR2 SVGAGI (reference sequence). In DNA, the CDR3 is TGTGCCAGCAGTAGAATGGGAGCGAACACCGGGGAGCTGTTTTTT. It specifies CASSRMGANTGELFF.

This clone was counted between two and nine times. This CDR3 reads CASRPGGGKETQYF. CDR3 coding DNA: TGTGCCAGCAGGCCCGGGGGGGGAAAAGAGACCCAGTACTTC. The rearrangement joins TRBV28 to TRBJ2-5; 8 nucleotides line up with TRBD2. The length of the CDR3 is 14 residues. The V and J ends lost 6 bases and 3 bases, in that order; junction bases with no gene match: 6. Germline CDR1 reads MDHEN; CDR2 reads SYDVKM.

This chain joins TRBV4-2 and TRBJ2-3, with 7 nucleotides matching TRBD2. V was pared by 1 base and J by 1 base, with 2 bases of the junction left unmatched. The CDR3 totals 15 residues. Germline CDR1 is LGHNA and CDR2 is YNFKEQ. CDR3 protein: CASSQVRGGTDTQYF. The CDR3, as DNA: TGTGCCAGCAGCCAAGTACGGGGGGGCACAGATACGCAGTATTTT.

The table lists this clone with a few counts. V and J are TRBV15 and TRBJ1-2; TRBD1 aligns across 11 bases. Trimming removed 3 bases from V and 2 bases from J; junction bases left unmatched: 8. Germline V gives CDR1 LNHNV, CDR2 YYDKDF (reference sequence). The CDR3 is 17 residues long. The CDR3 loop reads CATSSGQGAISNYGYTF. The CDR3 nucleotides are TGTGCCACCAGCAGTGGACAGGGGGCCATCTCCAACTATGGCTACACCTTC.

The chain has TRBV11-2 and TRBJ2-1; TRBD2 matches 11 bases. The germline V gene encodes CDR1 SGHAT and CDR2 FQNNGV. CDR3 length: 17 residues. Trimming removed 3 bases from V and 8 bases from J; junction bases left unmatched: 12. The CDR3: CASSFGASGGSLDEQFF. CDR3 nucleotides: TGTGCCAGCAGCTTCGGGGCTAGCGGGGGGTCATTGGATGAGCAGTTCTTC. Variable domain in full (rest from reference TRBV11-2 and TRBJ2-1): EAGVAQSPRYKIIEKRQSVAFWCNPISGHATLYWYQQILGQGPKLLIQFQNNGVVDDSQLPKDRFSAERLKGVDSTLKIQPAKLEDSAVYLCASSFGASGGSLDEQFFGPGTRLTVL.

V usage is TRBV6-6 and J usage is TRBJ2-5; TRBD2 aligns across 7 bases. The J segment lost 2 bases and the V segment lost 0 bases, leaving 3 bases of the junction unmatched. The CDR3 sequence is 15 residues long. Germline V gives CDR1 MNHNY, CDR2 SVGAGI (reference sequence). The CDR3: CASSYSRTRQETQYF. In DNA, the CDR3 is TGTGCCAGCAGTTACTCGAGGACTAGACAAGAGACCCAGTACTTC.

The rearrangement uses TRBV5-6 and TRBJ1-5; D perhaps matches TRBD1 (6 bases). The CDR3 has 15 residues. Germline V gene sequence: CDR1 SGHDT, CDR2 YYEEEE. Trimming shortened V by 1 base and J by 2 bases, and 10 bases separated the two germline ends. This chain's CDR3 is CASSLQGMGNQPQHF. CDR3 nucleotide sequence: TGTGCCAGCAGCTTGCAGGGGATGGGCAATCAGCCCCAGCATTTT.

The V call is TRBV19, the J call TRBJ1-5; 12 bases line up with TRBD1. The ends lost 6 bases at V and 2 bases at J; junction bases unmatched: 5. Germline CDR1 reads LNHDA; CDR2 reads SQIVND (reference sequence). This CDR3 has 16 residues. The CDR3 here is CASRGTGGRGNQPQHF. In DNA form, the CDR3 reads TGTGCCAGTAGGGGGACAGGGGGCCGGGGCAATCAGCCCCAGCATTTT.

The V and J genes are TRBV19 and TRBJ2-1, with a possible D match to TRBD2 (5 bases). The CDR3 is 14 residues long. V was shortened by 7 bases and J by 6 bases, with 16 bases between the two germline ends. CDR1 and CDR2 (germline): LNHDA, SQIVND (reference sequence). The CDR3 coding sequence is TGTGCCAGTAAGTTTCCCGGGAACTTCAATGAGCAGTTCTTC. Translating gives CASKFPGNFNEQFF.

The V gene is TRBV6-5, the J gene TRBJ1-4; D possibly corresponds to TRBD1 (6 bases). The V gene lost 8 bases and the J gene lost 10 bases, with 11 bases spanning the gap. CDR1 MNHEY and CDR2 SVGAGI come from the germline V gene. This CDR3 is built from 11 residues. The CDR3 loop is CASSDSGKLFF. The CDR3 DNA is TGTGCCAGCTCGGACAGTGGAAAACTGTTTTTT.

This chain links TRBV5-5 with TRBJ2-6; D might be TRBD1 (5 bases). CDR1 and CDR2 from the germline V gene are SGHKS and YYEKEE (reference sequence). The germline V and J ends were trimmed by 5 bases and 0 bases, with 15 bases remaining between them. This CDR3 contains 17 residues. CDR3 coding DNA: TGTGCCAGCAGTAGCCAGGGTCGGAGCTCTGGGGCCAACGTCCTGACTTTC. This translates into CASSSQGRSSGANVLTF.

For the CDR3, the DNA is TGTGCCAGCAGCGCTTCAGGACTGATCTACGAGCAGTACGTC. Its translation is CASSASGLIYEQYV. The chain couples TRBV9 to TRBJ2-7, with a tentative D call TRBD2 (5 bases). CDR3 size: 14 residues. V gave up 3 bases and J gave up 3 bases, with 13 bases separating them. The germline V gene encodes CDR1 SGDLS and CDR2 YYNGEE.

The J gene is TRBJ2-2, the V gene TRBV10-3; perhaps TRBD1 as D (5 bases). Germline CDR1 ENHRY, CDR2 SYGVKD. V was shortened by 6 bases and J by 4 bases, with 9 bases between the two germline ends. The CDR3 has 13 amino acids. Written as DNA, the CDR3 is TGTGCCATCAGGGGGCCGGGCACCGGGGAGCTGTTTTTT. Protein sequence: CAIRGPGTGELFF.

The J gene is TRBJ1-2, the V gene TRBV2, with D possibly matching TRBD1 (6 bases). V was clipped by 6 bases and J by 0 bases, with 8 bases between them. The germline gives CDR1 SNHLY, CDR2 FYNNEI. CDR3 length equals 13 residues. CDR3 nucleotide sequence: TGTGCCAGCAGGTACAGGGCTAACTATGGCTACACCTTC. Amino acids: CASRYRANYGYTF.

In its sample, this clone was seen once. The chain joins TRBV6-1 to TRBJ2-2, with TRBD1 as a possible D gene (5 bases). The CDR3 length is 14 residues. Trimming stripped 4 bases from V and 1 base from J, with 7 bases between. From germline, CDR1 is MNHNS and CDR2 SASEGT. The CDR3 DNA reads as TGTGCCAGCAGTGGAGACAGGAACACCGGGGAGCTGTTTTTT. Amino acids: CASSGDRNTGELFF.

J is TRBJ1-2 and V is TRBV5-1, with TRBD1 matching 7 bases. The ends lost 4 bases at V and 6 bases at J; junction bases unmatched: 9. This CDR3 has 14 residues. CDR1 is SGHRS, CDR2 YFSETQ, per germline. In DNA, the CDR3 is TGCGCCAGCAGCCGAATAGACAGGGTACATGGCTACACCTTC. Its protein is CASSRIDRVHGYTF.

This clone has more than one count but fewer than ten. The rearrangement uses TRBV6-1 and TRBJ2-7; D may be TRBD1 (5 bases). The V end was cut by 7 bases, the J end by 2 bases, with 18 bases between. CDR1 is MNHNS, CDR2 SASEGT, per germline. This CDR3 has 15 residues. The CDR3 nucleotides read TGTGCCAGCATAAAAGCAATAGGGGCTGCCTACGAGCAGTACTTC. It is translated as CASIKAIGAAYEQYF.

V usage is TRBV6-1 and J usage is TRBJ2-1; a weak D match, TRBD2 (5 bases). The CDR3 consists of 13 residues. Per the germline V gene, CDR1 is MNHNS and CDR2 is SASEGT. Trimming shortened V by 1 base and J by 10 bases, and 11 bases separated the two germline ends. Here the CDR3 reads CASSEGRTREQFF. The CDR3 region has the DNA TGTGCCAGCAGTGAAGGGAGGACTCGGGAGCAGTTCTTC.

This clone was seen more than once but under ten times. The DNA of the CDR3 is TGTGCCAGTTGGAGAAACACCATATATTTT. It encodes CASWRNTIYF. The chain links TRBV19 to TRBJ1-3, with no clear D. This CDR3 is 10 amino acids long. CDR1 is LNHDA and CDR2 is SQIVND in the germline V gene (reference sequence). V lost 8 bases to trimming and J lost 5 bases, with 4 bases between them.

This chain joins TRBV12-5 and TRBJ2-1; perhaps D is TRBD1 or TRBD2 (6 bases each). Trimming took off 6 bases at V and 7 bases at J, with 16 bases between the two ends. The length of the CDR3 is 14 residues. Germline V gives CDR1 LGHNT, CDR2 FRNRAP. In nucleotides, the CDR3 is TGTGCTAGTGGAACTCTCCGGGGGCTTAATGAGCAGTTCTTC. Translating gives CASGTLRGLNEQFF.

The chain couples TRBV12-5 to TRBJ2-3, with TRBD2 matching over 14 bases. The junction had 3 bases not matched to a gene; V was cut back by 5 bases and J by 5 bases. Germline CDR1 and CDR2: LGHNT and FRNRAP. CDR3 size: 15 residues. This chain's CDR3 is CASGLGLAGVDTQYF. In DNA form, the CDR3 reads TGTGCTAGTGGTCTGGGACTAGCGGGGGTAGATACGCAGTATTTT.

The gene calls are TRBV6-5 and TRBJ2-1; 7 nucleotides match TRBD1. Losses at the gene ends were 6 bases for V and 0 bases for J; bases not matched to a gene: 5. The length of the CDR3 is 15 residues. From germline, CDR1 is MNHEY and CDR2 SVGAGI. The CDR3 region is CASSPDRSSYNEQFF. CDR3 DNA: TGTGCCAGCAGCCCGGACAGGAGCTCCTACAATGAGCAGTTCTTC.

The V and J genes are TRBV14 and TRBJ2-7; D might be TRBD1 or TRBD2, each matching 5 bases. The CDR3 runs to 13 residues. CDR1 and CDR2 (germline): SGHDN, FVKESK. V dropped 1 base and J dropped 6 bases, with 10 bases sitting between them. The CDR3 bases are TGTGCCAGCAGCCAAGTGCGAGGGGCCGAGCAGTACTTC. Translation: CASSQVRGAEQYF.